This T cell receptor (beta chain) was recorded in a study of cytomegalovirus exposure and HLA in healthy donors. Study results and limitations: The Asian-associated ancestry cluster reportedly had fewer N-insertions than the roughly 670-donor mean in a later analysis. Per a later analysis, 16,951 TCR beta sequences showed association with HLA alleles at 0.05 false discovery rate. A highly shared variant cluster was judged a likely technical artifact. Association of a missense DCLRE1C variant with TCR beta V- and J-gene trimming was reported in a later analysis.

CDR3 length: 11 amino acids. Germline CDR1 reads DFQATT; CDR2 reads SNEGSKA (reference sequence). Trimming removed 3 bases from V and 7 bases from J, with 6 bases in between. The PCR employed 60 Vbeta primers together with 13 Jbeta primers. Using immunoSEQ multiplex PCR, the repertoire was profiled, and TCRdb retains in-frame clones only, with some absent. The table counts 150,000 to 200,000 clones; less than 0.85% lies in the top ten. Notes on this clone: What it binds is unknown.

The sequenced sample consisted of PBMCs. The TCR was taken from a boy between 10 and 17 years old in good health and CMV-seronegative. This chain connects TRBV20-1 to TRBJ1-4; no definite D call. CDR3 protein: CSASEFEKLFF. The DNA for the CDR3 is TGCAGTGCTAGCGAGTTTGAAAAACTGTTTTTT.